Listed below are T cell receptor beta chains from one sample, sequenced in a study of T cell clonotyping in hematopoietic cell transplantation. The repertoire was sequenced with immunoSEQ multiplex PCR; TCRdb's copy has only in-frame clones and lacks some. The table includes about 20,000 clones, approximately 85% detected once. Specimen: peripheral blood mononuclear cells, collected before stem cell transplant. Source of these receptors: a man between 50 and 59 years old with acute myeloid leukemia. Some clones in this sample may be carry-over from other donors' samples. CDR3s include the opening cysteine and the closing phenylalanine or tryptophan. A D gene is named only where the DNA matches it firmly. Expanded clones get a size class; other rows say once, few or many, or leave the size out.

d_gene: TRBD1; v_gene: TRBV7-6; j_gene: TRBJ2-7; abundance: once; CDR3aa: CASSFGQALYEQYF; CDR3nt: TGTGCCAGCAGCTTTGGACAGGCACTCTACGAGCAGTACTTC
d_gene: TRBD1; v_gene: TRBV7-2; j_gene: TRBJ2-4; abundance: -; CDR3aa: CASRPTGARTENIQYF; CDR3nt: TGTGCCAGCAGACCCACAGGGGCCCGGACCGAAAACATTCAGTACTTC
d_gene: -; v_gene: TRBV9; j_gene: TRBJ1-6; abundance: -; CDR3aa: CASSVGQYNSPLHF; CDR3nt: TGTGCCAGCAGCGTAGGACAGTATAATTCACCCCTCCACTTT
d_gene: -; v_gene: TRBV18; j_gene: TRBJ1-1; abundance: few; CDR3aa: CASSPRLNTEAFF; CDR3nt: TGTGCCAGCTCACCACGTTTGAACACTGAAGCTTTCTTT
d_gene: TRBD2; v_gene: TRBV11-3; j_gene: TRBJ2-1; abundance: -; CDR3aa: CASSLGDGGAGNEQFF; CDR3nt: TGTGCCAGCAGCTTAGGGGACGGGGGGGCTGGAAATGAGCAGTTCTTC
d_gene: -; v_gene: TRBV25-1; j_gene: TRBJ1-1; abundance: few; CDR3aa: CASRNTVNTEAFF; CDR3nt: TGTGCCAGCAGAAACACCGTGAACACTGAAGCTTTCTTT
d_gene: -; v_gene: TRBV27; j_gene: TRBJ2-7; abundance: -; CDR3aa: CASSQSRQGGNEQYF; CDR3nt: TGTGCCAGCAGCCAATCCCGACAGGGAGGGAACGAGCAGTACTTC
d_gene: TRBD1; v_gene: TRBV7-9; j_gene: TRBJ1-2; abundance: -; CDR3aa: CASSHLDRELLYGYTF; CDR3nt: TGTGCCAGCAGTCACCTGGACAGGGAATTACTCTATGGCTACACCTTC
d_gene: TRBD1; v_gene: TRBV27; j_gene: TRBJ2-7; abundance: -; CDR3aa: CASSLVGQGPFEQYF; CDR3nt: TGTGCCAGCAGTTTAGTGGGACAGGGGCCGTTCGAGCAGTACTTC
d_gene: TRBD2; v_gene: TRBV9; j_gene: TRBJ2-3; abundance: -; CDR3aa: CASSAIAGERTDTQYF; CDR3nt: TGTGCCAGCAGCGCTATAGCGGGGGAACGCACAGATACGCAGTATTTT
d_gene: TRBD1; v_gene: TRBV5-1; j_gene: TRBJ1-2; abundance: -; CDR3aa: CASSLGTGEGYGYTF; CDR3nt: TGCGCCAGCAGCTTAGGGACAGGGGAAGGCTATGGCTACACCTTC
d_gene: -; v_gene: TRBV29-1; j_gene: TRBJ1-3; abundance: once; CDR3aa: CSVEDNSGNTIYF; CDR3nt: TGCAGCGTTGAAGATAATAGCGGAAACACCATATATTTT
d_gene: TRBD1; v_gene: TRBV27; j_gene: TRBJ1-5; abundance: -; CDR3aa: CASRSDRDGNQPQHF; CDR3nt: TGTGCCAGCAGATCCGACAGGGATGGCAATCAGCCCCAGCATTTT
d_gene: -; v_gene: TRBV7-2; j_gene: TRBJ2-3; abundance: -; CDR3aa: CASSPRGGSDTQYF; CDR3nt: TGTGCCAGCAGCCCACGTGGGGGCTCAGATACGCAGTATTTT
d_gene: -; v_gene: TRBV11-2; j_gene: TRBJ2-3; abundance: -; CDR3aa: CASSFSRADTQYF; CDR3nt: TGTGCCAGCAGCTTCTCCCGGGCAGATACGCAGTATTTT
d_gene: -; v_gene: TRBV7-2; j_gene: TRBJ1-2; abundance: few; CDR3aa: CASSEDGRYGYGYTF; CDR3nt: TGTGCCAGCAGCGAAGATGGACGTTATGGCTATGGCTACACCTTC
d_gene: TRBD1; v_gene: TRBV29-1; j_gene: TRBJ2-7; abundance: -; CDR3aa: CSVGSGGNDEQYF; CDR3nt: TGCAGCGTTGGTTCAGGGGGTAACGACGAGCAGTACTTC
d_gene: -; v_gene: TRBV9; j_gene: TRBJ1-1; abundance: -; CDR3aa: CASSVGGPLNTEAFF; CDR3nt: TGTGCCAGCAGCGTAGGGGGCCCCCTGAACACTGAAGCTTTCTTT
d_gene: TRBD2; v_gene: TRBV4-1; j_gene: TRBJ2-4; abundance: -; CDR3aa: CASSQVPTSGADIQYF; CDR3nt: TGCGCCAGCAGCCAAGTCCCGACTAGCGGGGCGGACATTCAGTACTTC
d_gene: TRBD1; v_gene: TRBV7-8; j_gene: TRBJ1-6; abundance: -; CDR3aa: CASSVGGQGPPLHF; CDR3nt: TGTGCCAGCAGCGTCGGGGGACAGGGCCCCCCCCTCCACTTT
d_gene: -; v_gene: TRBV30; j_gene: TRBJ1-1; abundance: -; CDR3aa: CAWEQGMNTEAFF; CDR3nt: TGTGCCTGGGAACAGGGAATGAACACTGAAGCTTTCTTT
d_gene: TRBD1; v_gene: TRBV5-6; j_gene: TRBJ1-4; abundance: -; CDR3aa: CASSNYYRQGFVGKLFF; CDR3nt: TGTGCCAGCAGCAATTATTACCGACAGGGTTTCGTGGGAAAACTGTTTTTT
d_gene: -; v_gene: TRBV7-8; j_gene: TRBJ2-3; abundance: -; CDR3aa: CASSFRGVPDTQYF; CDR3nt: TGTGCCAGCAGCTTTAGGGGGGTACCCGATACGCAGTATTTT
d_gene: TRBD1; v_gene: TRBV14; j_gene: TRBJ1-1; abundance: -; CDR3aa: CASSQVDSGGTEAFF; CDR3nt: TGTGCCAGCAGCCAAGTAGACTCAGGGGGCACTGAAGCTTTCTTT
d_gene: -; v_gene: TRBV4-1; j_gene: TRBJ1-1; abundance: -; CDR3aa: CASSQVSLDTEAFF; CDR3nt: TGCGCCAGCAGCCAAGTCAGCTTAGACACTGAAGCTTTCTTT
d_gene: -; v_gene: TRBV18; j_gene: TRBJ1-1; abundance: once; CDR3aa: CASSPDSSNTEAFF; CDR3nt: TGTGCCAGCTCACCCGACAGCTCGAACACTGAAGCTTTCTTT
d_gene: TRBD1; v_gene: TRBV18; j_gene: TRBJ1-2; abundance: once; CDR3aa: CASSYSQGAAGYGYTF; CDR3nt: TGTGCCAGCTCCTATTCCCAGGGGGCTGCGGGCTATGGCTACACCTTC
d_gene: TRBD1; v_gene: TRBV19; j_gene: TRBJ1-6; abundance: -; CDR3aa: CASSRTGVDNSPLHF; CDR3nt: TGTGCCAGTAGTAGGACAGGAGTGGATAATTCACCCCTCCACTTT
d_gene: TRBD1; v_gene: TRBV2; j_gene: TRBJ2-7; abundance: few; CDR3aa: CASLRTGDFDEQYF; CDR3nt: TGTGCCAGCCTTCGGACAGGGGATTTCGACGAGCAGTACTTC
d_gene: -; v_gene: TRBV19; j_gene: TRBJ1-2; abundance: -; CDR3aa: CASSIARGGPAIGYTF; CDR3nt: TGTGCCAGTAGTATCGCTAGGGGAGGGCCCGCTATTGGCTACACCTTC
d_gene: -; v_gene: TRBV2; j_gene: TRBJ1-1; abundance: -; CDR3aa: CASSEELGTYKAFF; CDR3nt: TGTGCCAGCAGTGAAGAATTGGGGACCTATAAAGCTTTCTTT
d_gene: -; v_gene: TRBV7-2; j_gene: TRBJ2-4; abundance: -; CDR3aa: CASSLAPLAKNIQYF; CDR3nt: TGTGCCAGCAGCTTAGCGCCGTTAGCCAAAAACATTCAGTACTTC
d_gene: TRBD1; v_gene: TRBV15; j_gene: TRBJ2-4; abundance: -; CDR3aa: CATSRDLGTVNIQYF; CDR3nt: TGTGCCACCAGCAGAGATCTCGGGACAGTAAACATTCAGTACTTC
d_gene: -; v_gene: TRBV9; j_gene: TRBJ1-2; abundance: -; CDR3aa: CASSGGAETYANYGYTF; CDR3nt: TGTGCCAGCAGTGGGGGTGCGGAGACATATGCTAACTATGGCTACACCTTC
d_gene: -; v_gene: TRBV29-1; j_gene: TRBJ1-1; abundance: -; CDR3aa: CSVEGGWPERNTEAFF; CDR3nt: TGCAGCGTTGAGGGAGGGTGGCCTGAGAGGAACACTGAAGCTTTCTTT
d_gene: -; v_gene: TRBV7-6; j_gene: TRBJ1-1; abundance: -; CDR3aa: CASSLDLGGTEAFF; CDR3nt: TGTGCCAGCAGCTTAGATCTGGGTGGCACTGAAGCTTTCTTT
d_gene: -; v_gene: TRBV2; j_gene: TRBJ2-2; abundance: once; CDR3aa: CASSERVRVGAMGGGELFF; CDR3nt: TGTGCCAGCAGTGAGCGTGTTCGGGTCGGGGCAATGGGAGGCGGGGAGCTGTTTTTT
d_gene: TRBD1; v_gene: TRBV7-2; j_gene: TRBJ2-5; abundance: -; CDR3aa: CASSVNRGQETQYF; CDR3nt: TGTGCCAGCAGCGTCAACAGGGGTCAAGAGACCCAGTACTTC